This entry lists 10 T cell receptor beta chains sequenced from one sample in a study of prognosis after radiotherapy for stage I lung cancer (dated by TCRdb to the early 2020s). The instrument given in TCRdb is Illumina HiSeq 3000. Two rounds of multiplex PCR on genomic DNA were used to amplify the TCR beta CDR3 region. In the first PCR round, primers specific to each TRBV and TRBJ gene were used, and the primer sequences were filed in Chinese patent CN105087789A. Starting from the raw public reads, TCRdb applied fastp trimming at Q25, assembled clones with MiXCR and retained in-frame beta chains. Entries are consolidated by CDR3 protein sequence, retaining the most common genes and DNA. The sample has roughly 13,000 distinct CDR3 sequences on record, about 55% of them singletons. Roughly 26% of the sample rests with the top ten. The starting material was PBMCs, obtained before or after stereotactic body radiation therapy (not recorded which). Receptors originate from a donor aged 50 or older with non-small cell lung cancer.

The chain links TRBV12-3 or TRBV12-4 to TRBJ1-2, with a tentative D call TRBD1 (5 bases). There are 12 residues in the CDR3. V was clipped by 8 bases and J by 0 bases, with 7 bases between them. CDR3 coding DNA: TGTGCCAGCGAGGGGCCTAACTATGGCTACACCTTC. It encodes CASEGPNYGYTF.

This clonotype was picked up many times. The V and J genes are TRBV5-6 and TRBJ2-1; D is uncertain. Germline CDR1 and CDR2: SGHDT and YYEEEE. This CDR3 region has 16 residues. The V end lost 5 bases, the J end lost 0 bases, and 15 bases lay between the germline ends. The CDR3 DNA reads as TGTGCCAGCAGTCTTACGACTCGACCCTCCTACAATGAGCAGTTCTTC. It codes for CASSLTTRPSYNEQFF. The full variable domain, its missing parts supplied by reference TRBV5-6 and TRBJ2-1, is DAGVTQSPTHLIKTRGQQVTLRCSPKSGHDTVSWYQQALGQGPQFIFQYYEEEERQRGNFPDRFSGHQFPNYSSELNVNALLLGDSALYLCASSLTTRPSYNEQFFGPGTRLTVL.

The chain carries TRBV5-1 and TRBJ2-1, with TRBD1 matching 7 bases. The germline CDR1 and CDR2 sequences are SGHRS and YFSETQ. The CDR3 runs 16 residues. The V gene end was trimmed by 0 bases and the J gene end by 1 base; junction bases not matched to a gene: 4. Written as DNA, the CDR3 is TGCGCCAGCAGCTTGGCAGCAGGGGGATCCTACAATGAGCAGTTCTTC. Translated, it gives CASSLAAGGSYNEQFF.

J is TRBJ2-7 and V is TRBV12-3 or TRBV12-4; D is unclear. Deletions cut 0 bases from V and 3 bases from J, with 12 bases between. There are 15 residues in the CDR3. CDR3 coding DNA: TGTGCCAGCAGTTTAGCAGGGTCCCTCTTCTACGAGCAGTACTTC. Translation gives CASSLAGSLFYEQYF.

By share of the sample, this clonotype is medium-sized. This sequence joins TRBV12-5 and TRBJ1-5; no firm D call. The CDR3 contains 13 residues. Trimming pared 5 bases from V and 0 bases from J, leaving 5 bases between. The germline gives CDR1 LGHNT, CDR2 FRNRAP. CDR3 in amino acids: CASGEGSNQPQHF. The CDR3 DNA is TGTGCTAGTGGTGAGGGTAGCAATCAGCCCCAGCATTTT. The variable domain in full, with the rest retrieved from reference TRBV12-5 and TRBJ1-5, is DARVTQTPRHKVTEMGQEVTMRCQPILGHNTVFWYRQTMMQGLELLAYFRNRAPLDDSGMPKDRFSAEMPDATLATLKIQPSEPRDSAVYFCASGEGSNQPQHFGDGTRLSIL.

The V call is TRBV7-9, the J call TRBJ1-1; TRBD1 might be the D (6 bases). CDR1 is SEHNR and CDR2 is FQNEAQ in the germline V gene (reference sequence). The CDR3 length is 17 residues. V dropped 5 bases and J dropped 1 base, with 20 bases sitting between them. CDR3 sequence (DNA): TGTGCCAGCAGCGGGACCGGGACATGGTCAGGGAACACTGAAGCTTTCTTT. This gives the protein CASSGTGTWSGNTEAFF.

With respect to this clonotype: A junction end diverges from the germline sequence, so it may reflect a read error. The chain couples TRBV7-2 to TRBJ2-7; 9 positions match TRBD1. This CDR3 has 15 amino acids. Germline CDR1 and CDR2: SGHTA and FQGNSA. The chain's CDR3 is CSSSVSPGTGYEQYF. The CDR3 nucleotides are TGTTCCAGCAGCGTCAGCCCCGGGACAGGGTACGAGCAGTACTTC.

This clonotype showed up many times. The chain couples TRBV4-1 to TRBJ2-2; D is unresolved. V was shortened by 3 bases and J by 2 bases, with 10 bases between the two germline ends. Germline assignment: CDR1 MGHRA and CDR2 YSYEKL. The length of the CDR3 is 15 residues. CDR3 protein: CASSHTIPNTGELFF. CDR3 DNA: TGCGCCAGCAGCCATACTATACCTAACACCGGGGAGCTGTTTTTT.

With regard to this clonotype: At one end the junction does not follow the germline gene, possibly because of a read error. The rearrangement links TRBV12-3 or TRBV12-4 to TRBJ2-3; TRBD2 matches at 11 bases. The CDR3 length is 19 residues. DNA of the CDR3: TGTGCCAGCAGTTTAAAGACGGGACTAGCGGTCGTTAGCACGGATACGCAGTATTTT. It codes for CASSLKTGLAVVSTDTQYF.

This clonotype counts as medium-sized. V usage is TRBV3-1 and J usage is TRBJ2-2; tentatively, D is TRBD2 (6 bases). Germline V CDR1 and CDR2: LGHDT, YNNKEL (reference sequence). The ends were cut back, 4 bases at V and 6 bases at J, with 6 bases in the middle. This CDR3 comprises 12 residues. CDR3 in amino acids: CASSRGAGELFF. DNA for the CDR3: TGTGCCAGCAGCCGGGGGGCCGGGGAGCTGTTTTTT. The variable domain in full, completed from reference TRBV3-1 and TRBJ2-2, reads DTAVSQTPKYLVTQMGNDKSIKCEQNLGHDTMYWYKQDSKKFLKIMFSYNNKELIINETVPNRFSPKSPDKAHLNLHINSLELGDSAVYFCASSRGAGELFFGEGSRLTVL.